What follows are 9 T cell receptor beta chains derived from one specimen sequenced in a study of T cells after yellow fever vaccination. TCRdb recomputed calls from the 5' RACE reads with MiXCR, one row per CDR3 protein. This sample has 300,000 or so distinct CDR3 sequences, with 10% to 15% found just once. Sequenced here: CD4+ T cells sorted from PBMCs, sampled 45 days after the yellow fever booster vaccination. The receptors shown here come from a man aged 30 to 45 who received the YFV17D yellow fever vaccine.

The chain recombines TRBV20-1 with TRBJ2-4; 9 nucleotides align to TRBD1. There are 17 residues in the CDR3. Germline assignment: CDR1 DFQATT and CDR2 SNEGSKA (reference sequence). With V trimmed by 5 bases and J by 7 bases, 18 bases remained unmatched. This chain's CDR3 is CSAGGHRDRAGNNIQYF. As DNA, the CDR3 is TGCAGTGCTGGAGGACACCGGGACAGGGCTGGCAATAACATTCAGTACTTC.

This clonotype was seen only a few times. V and J are TRBV12-3 or TRBV12-4 and TRBJ2-1; 7 nucleotides agree with TRBD1. The CDR3 spans 13 residues. J was trimmed by 9 bases and V by 6 bases; bases with no gene match: 8. CDR3 in DNA: TGTGCCAGCAGCCTAGGGGGCCGGGGTGAGCAGTTCTTC. Translated, it gives CASSLGGRGEQFF.

The chain carries TRBV5-1 and TRBJ2-1, with 7 bases that match TRBD1. Germline V lookup: CDR1 SGHRS, CDR2 YFSETQ. This CDR3 has 16 residues. Trimming cost V 4 bases and J 6 bases; bases outside gene matches: 13. In nucleotides, the CDR3 is TGCGCCAGCAGCGCAACAGGGGTGATAGGCGGCAATGAGCAGTTCTTC. Amino acids: CASSATGVIGGNEQFF.

This clonotype was detected a few times. The chain links TRBV20-1 to TRBJ2-5, with 9 bases aligning to TRBD2. The V gene end was trimmed by 0 bases and the J gene end by 4 bases; junction bases not matched to a gene: 12. CDR1 is DFQATT and CDR2 is SNEGSKA in the germline V gene (reference sequence). There are 17 residues in the CDR3. CDR3 in DNA: TGCAGTGCTAGAGATTTGGGCGGGAGGGTTTTTCGAGAGACCCAGTACTTC. It translates to CSARDLGGRVFRETQYF.

The chain links TRBV20-1 to TRBJ1-1, with D hard to call. With 3 bases removed from V and 3 bases from J, the gap between germline ends came to 8 bases. The CDR3 consists of 12 residues. From germline, CDR1 is DFQATT and CDR2 SNEGSKA (reference sequence). The CDR3 sequence: CSASPRDTEAFF. CDR3 DNA sequence: TGCAGTGCTAGCCCGAGGGACACTGAAGCTTTCTTT.

There are a few counts of this clonotype. The chain links TRBV5-1 to TRBJ2-2, with D possibly matching TRBD1 (5 bases). Germline V gene lookup returns CDR1 SGHRS and CDR2 YFSETQ. The CDR3 spans 15 residues. Deletions cut 0 bases from V and 4 bases from J, with 10 bases between. The CDR3 loop is CASSLVDRGTGELFF. The CDR3 nucleotides read TGCGCCAGCAGCTTGGTTGACAGAGGCACCGGGGAGCTGTTTTTT.

Only a few counts were recorded for this clonotype. The chain couples TRBV3-1 to TRBJ1-1, with D possibly TRBD1 on 5 matching bases. Germline V lookup: CDR1 LGHDT, CDR2 YNNKEL (reference sequence). V was pared by 2 bases and J by 3 bases, with 7 bases between. This CDR3 comprises 13 residues. The CDR3 sequence: CASSQRGYTEAFF. The DNA for the CDR3 is TGTGCCAGCAGCCAACGGGGGTACACTGAAGCTTTCTTT.

This clonotype was seen more than once but under ten times. The J gene is TRBJ2-2, the V gene TRBV5-1, with 7 positions matching TRBD1. This CDR3 region has 15 residues. Germline loops: CDR1 SGHRS, CDR2 YFSETQ. The trim removed 4 bases at V and 3 bases at J, leaving 6 bases unmatched. The CDR3 nucleotides read TGCGCCAGCAGCAATCTGACAGGGTACACCGGGGAGCTGTTTTTT. Protein: CASSNLTGYTGELFF.

This clonotype showed up just a few times. The V gene is TRBV20-1, the J gene TRBJ2-7; 12 nucleotides match TRBD1. Germline CDR1 is DFQATT and CDR2 is SNEGSKA (reference sequence). Trimming at V came to 7 bases and at J to 5 bases, leaving 9 bases not matched to a gene. The CDR3 is made up of 14 amino acids. CDR3 amino acids: CSVPNRDRGHEQYF. CDR3 DNA sequence: TGCAGTGTCCCAAACCGGGACAGGGGGCACGAGCAGTACTTC.